The 21 T cell receptor beta chains below all came from one sample that was sequenced in a study of spatial heterogeneity in lung cancer. Time point in this sample: sample taken at primary tumor resection. One entry per CDR3 protein, called by TCRdb with MiXCR from the 5' RACE reads. The data contain 39,000 or so distinct CDR3 sequences, 6.5% to 9% of them seen just once; the ten biggest clones take up 25% to 35%. This specimen consisted of PBMCs, obtained at surgery. The receptors shown here come from a male donor with early-stage non-small cell lung cancer.

This clonotype has at least ten counts. The chain carries TRBV6-1 and TRBJ1-5; D ambiguous. Germline V lookup: CDR1 MNHNS, CDR2 SASEGT. The CDR3 has 16 amino acids. V shed 3 bases and J shed 0 bases, with 12 bases lying between them. The CDR3 sequence is CASSEIGGNSNQPQHF. CDR3 nucleotide sequence: TGTGCCAGCAGTGAGATTGGCGGAAATAGCAATCAGCCCCAGCATTTT.

This clonotype was picked up a small number of times. This chain uses TRBV19 with TRBJ2-4; D is possibly TRBD2 (6 bases). The CDR3 consists of 16 residues. Germline V gene sequence: CDR1 LNHDA, CDR2 SQIVND (reference sequence). Trimming took off 3 bases at V and 3 bases at J, with 15 bases between the two ends. The CDR3 DNA reads as TGTGCCAGTAGTATCTGGCGCGGGGACTTCAAAAACATTCAGTACTTC. Protein sequence: CASSIWRGDFKNIQYF.

This clonotype came up many times. The chain links TRBV5-5 to TRBJ1-1, with 9 bases fitting TRBD1. The V gene's germline CDR1 is SGHKS and CDR2 YYEKEE (reference sequence). V gave up 3 bases and J gave up 4 bases; unmatched junction bases: 4. The CDR3 has 14 residues. CDR3 nucleotides: TGTGCCAGCAGCTCGGGACAGGGTGGCACTGAAGCTTTCTTT. This encodes CASSSGQGGTEAFF.

In its sample, this clonotype was seen many times. This chain uses TRBV29-1 with TRBJ1-1; 7 positions agree with TRBD1. The CDR3 is 11 residues long. Looked up from germline, CDR1 is SQVTM and CDR2 is ANQGSEA. The junction had 2 bases not matched to a gene; V was cut back by 4 bases and J by 6 bases. Written as DNA, the CDR3 is TGCAGCGTTGCTCAGGGGGCTGAAGCTTTCTTT. Residues: CSVAQGAEAFF.

The chain couples TRBV20-1 to TRBJ2-5; D possibly corresponds to TRBD2 (6 bases). Germline lookup yields CDR1 DFQATT and CDR2 SNEGSKA (reference sequence). The CDR3 is made up of 14 amino acids. The V and J ends lost 0 bases and 2 bases respectively, with 10 bases between them. Here the CDR3 DNA reads TGCAGTGCTAGAGATGGGACTTTGCAAGAGACCCAGTACTTC. Translating it yields CSARDGTLQETQYF.

About this clonotype itself: One base away lies a much larger clone, so this may be a sequencing read error. This CDR3 reads CASILTKGGNQPQHF. The DNA of the CDR3 is TGTGCCAGCATACTCACAAAGGGGGGCAATCAGCCCCAGCATTTT. This chain joins TRBV6-1 and TRBJ1-5, with D maybe TRBD1 (6 bases). Germline V gives CDR1 MNHNS, CDR2 SASEGT. V shed 7 bases and J shed 2 bases, with 15 bases lying between them. This CDR3 contains 15 residues.

This clonotype appeared a few times. V and J are TRBV5-1 and TRBJ2-5; the match to TRBD2 covers 8 bases. The CDR3 extends over 15 amino acids. Germline lookup yields CDR1 SGHRS and CDR2 YFSETQ. The trim removed 1 base at V and 3 bases at J, leaving 5 bases unmatched. CDR3 amino acids: CASSLSVGGEETQYF. CDR3 DNA sequence: TGCGCCAGCAGCTTGAGTGTCGGGGGGGAAGAGACCCAGTACTTC.

This clonotype has at least ten counts. The V call is TRBV10-3, the J call TRBJ2-2; the match to TRBD1 covers 10 bases. In germline, CDR1 is ENHRY, CDR2 SYGVKD. J lost 8 bases, V lost 6 bases, and 9 bases had no gene match. This CDR3 has 15 amino acids. In DNA, the CDR3 is TGTGCCATCAGACCGGGACAGGGGTTCATTGGGGAGCTGTTTTTT. Translation gives CAIRPGQGFIGELFF.

There are many counts of this clonotype. This rearrangement joins TRBV20-1 to TRBJ2-1, with a tentative D call TRBD2 (7 bases). The CDR3 is 16 amino acids. V was trimmed by 3 bases and J by 5 bases, leaving 20 bases between them. Germline CDR1 reads DFQATT; CDR2 reads SNEGSKA (reference sequence). DNA for the CDR3: TGCAGTGCTAGCCTTATCGTTAGGGGGGGCAACAATGAGCAGTTCTTC. Its translation: CSASLIVRGGNNEQFF.

This sequence joins TRBV21-1 and TRBJ1-1; the table assigns TRBD1, which was not confirmed against the DNA. TRBV21-1 is listed as a pseudogene. The CDR3 has 14 amino acids. In DNA form, the CDR3 reads TGTGCCAGCAGCTTTCGGACAGTAAACACTGAAGCTTTCTTT. Translated: CASSFRTVNTEAFF.

This clonotype showed up many times. The J gene is TRBJ2-7, the V gene TRBV12-3 or TRBV12-4; TRBD1 aligns across 10 bases. CDR3 length equals 19 residues. J gave up 0 bases and V 1 base, and 12 bases lay outside the gene matches. CDR3 nucleotides: TGTGCCAGCAGTTTAGTCCTCAGGCTCGGGGACAGGGGCTCCTACGAGCAGTACTTC. This translates into CASSLVLRLGDRGSYEQYF.

The rearrangement uses TRBV6-2 or TRBV6-3 and TRBJ1-5; tentative D call: TRBD1 (6 bases). The germline gives CDR1 MNHEY, CDR2 SVGEGT. Trimming removed 5 bases at V and 3 bases at J, with 14 bases between. CDR3 size: 15 residues. The CDR3 here is CASSPGTYSNQPQHF. CDR3 sequence (DNA): TGTGCCAGCAGTCCCGGGACATACTCCAATCAGCCCCAGCATTTT.

This clonotype showed up many times. The DNA of the CDR3 is TGTGCCAGCGGGACAGGGATCGGGGAGCAGTACTTC. The encoded protein is CASGTGIGEQYF. The rearrangement uses TRBV6-2 or TRBV6-3 and TRBJ2-7, with TRBD1 identical over 9 bases. The CDR3 loop spans 12 amino acids. Germline V gene data show CDR1 as MNHEY and CDR2 as SVGEGT. Trimming removed 8 bases from V and 7 bases from J; junction bases left unmatched: 6.

This clonotype was detected many times. The CDR3 here is CASSQLAEITDTQYF. DNA of the CDR3: TGCGCCAGCAGCCAACTAGCGGAGATCACAGATACGCAGTATTTT. The J gene is TRBJ2-3, the V gene TRBV4-3, with 7 bases aligning to TRBD2. V lost 2 bases, J lost 2 bases, and 4 bases stayed unmatched. This CDR3 has 15 residues. Germline V gives CDR1 LGHNA, CDR2 YSLEER.

This clonotype was recorded at least ten times. The rearrangement uses TRBV7-8 and TRBJ1-2, with TRBD1 identical over 10 bases. The trim removed 7 bases at V and 5 bases at J, leaving 13 bases unmatched. Germline lookup yields CDR1 SGHVS and CDR2 FQNEAQ. The CDR3 has 16 residues. The CDR3, as DNA: TGTGCCAGCAACTATCCGGGACAGGGGCCAAATTATGGCTACACCTTC. It encodes CASNYPGQGPNYGYTF.

In this sample, this clonotype turned up many times. The chain carries TRBV12-3 or TRBV12-4 and TRBJ2-3; 7 positions agree with TRBD2. The CDR3 covers 16 residues. V shed 3 bases and J 2 bases; nucleotides not matched to a gene: 8. CDR3 in amino acids: CASSFPASGYTDTQYF. The CDR3, as DNA: TGTGCCAGCAGTTTTCCGGCTAGCGGTTACACAGATACGCAGTATTTT.

This clonotype appeared many times. A read error may produce the germline difference seen at one junction end. The V and J genes are TRBV20-1 and TRBJ1-2, with D uncertain. The CDR3 is 9 amino acids. From germline, CDR1 is DFQATT and CDR2 SNEGSKA (reference sequence). The CDR3 region has the DNA TGCAGTGCTAAATATGGCTACACCTTC. Translation: CSAKYGYTF.

The gene calls are TRBV20-1 and TRBJ1-6; weak D call: TRBD1 (6 bases). Trimming removed 6 bases at V and 4 bases at J, with 10 bases between. The CDR3 extends over 13 amino acids. The V gene's germline CDR1 is DFQATT and CDR2 SNEGSKA (reference sequence). The CDR3 sequence: CSAIDRYNSPLHF. DNA of the CDR3: TGCAGTGCCATCGACAGGTATAATTCACCCCTCCACTTT.

The table lists this clonotype with a few counts. This chain uses TRBV11-3 with TRBJ2-4; 8 bases map to TRBD1. CDR1 SGHNT and CDR2 YENEEA come from the germline V gene. This CDR3 spans 15 amino acids. The J segment lost 8 bases and the V segment lost 1 base, leaving 7 bases of the junction unmatched. The CDR3 DNA reads as TGTGCCAGCAGCTTAGGACAGGGGTTAAAGGACATTCAGTACTTC. It codes for CASSLGQGLKDIQYF.

This clonotype was detected many times. The gene calls are TRBV27 and TRBJ2-5; D uncertain. V dropped 2 bases and J dropped 2 bases, with 6 bases sitting between them. CDR1 and CDR2 from the germline V gene are MNHEY and SMNVEV (reference sequence). CDR3 length: 13 residues. CDR3 nucleotides: TGTGCCAGCAGTTTAGGGTTTCAAGAGACCCAGTACTTC. Translated: CASSLGFQETQYF.

This clonotype has just a few counts. This chain uses TRBV28 with TRBJ2-1, with D perhaps TRBD1 (6 bases). There are 15 residues in the CDR3. The V gene lost 5 bases and the J gene lost 4 bases, with 15 bases spanning the gap. In germline, CDR1 is MDHEN, CDR2 SYDVKM. The DNA for the CDR3 is TGTGCCAGCAGTAAAACCGGGACACTATACAATGAGCAGTTCTTC. It translates to CASSKTGTLYNEQFF.